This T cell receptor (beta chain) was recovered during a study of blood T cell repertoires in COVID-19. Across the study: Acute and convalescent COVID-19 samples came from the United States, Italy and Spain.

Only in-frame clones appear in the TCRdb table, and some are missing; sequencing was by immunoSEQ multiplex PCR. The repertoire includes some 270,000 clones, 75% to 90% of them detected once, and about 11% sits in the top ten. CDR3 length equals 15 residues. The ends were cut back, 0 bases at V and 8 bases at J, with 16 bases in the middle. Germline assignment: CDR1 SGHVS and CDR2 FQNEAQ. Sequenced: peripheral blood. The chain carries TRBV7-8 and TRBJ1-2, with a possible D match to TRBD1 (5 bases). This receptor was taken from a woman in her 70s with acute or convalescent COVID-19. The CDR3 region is CASSLARRVWWGYTF. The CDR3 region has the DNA TGTGCCAGCAGCTTAGCGCGCAGGGTGTGGTGGGGCTACACCTTC.